Listed below are T cell receptor beta chains from one sample, sequenced in a study of T cell changes during pregnancy in multiple sclerosis. Sequencing was performed with immunoSEQ multiplex PCR; in TCRdb, only in-frame clones are kept and a portion is missing. The table shows about 75,000 clones, with approximately 95% occurring only once. This sample comprised CD4+ T cells from peripheral blood mononuclear cells, obtained after pregnancy. The receptor source for this set is a female donor with multiple sclerosis, enrolled in a pregnancy study. Each CDR3 is given with its conserved first and last residue. A D gene is named only where the DNA matches it firmly. Clone size appears in some rows only: once, few, many, or a class for an expanded clone.

TRBD1	-	TRBJ2-7	TRBV6-5	CASSGTGGVKQYF	TGTGCCAGCAGTGGGACAGGGGGCGTAAAGCAGTACTTC
TRBD2	-	TRBJ2-1	TRBV2	CASSAVGLAGNEQFF	TGTGCCAGCAGTGCAGTGGGACTAGCGGGCAATGAGCAGTTCTTC
-	once	TRBJ2-7	TRBV27	CASSLRAQGSPYEQYF	TGTGCCAGCAGTTTAAGGGCCCAGGGGTCCCCCTACGAGCAGTACTTC
-	once	TRBJ2-1	TRBV29-1	CSVEGTLRGEQFF	TGCAGCGTTGAAGGGACCCTCCGGGGTGAGCAGTTCTTC
TRBD1	-	TRBJ1-5	TRBV28	CASSATGGASHYSNQPQHF	TGTGCCAGCAGCGCGACAGGGGGCGCTTCCCATTATAGCAATCAGCCCCAGCATTTT
TRBD2	few	TRBJ2-7	TRBV11-2	CASSRGTSGRSEQYF	TGTGCCAGCAGTCGCGGGACTAGCGGGAGAAGCGAGCAGTACTTC
-	-	TRBJ1-3	TRBV28	CASSSAGVSGNTIYF	TGTGCCAGCAGTTCAGCAGGGGTCTCTGGAAACACCATATATTTT
-	-	TRBJ2-1	TRBV28	CASSFPPSSVAYNEQFF	TGTGCCAGCAGTTTTCCCCCCTCCTCGGTGGCCTACAATGAGCAGTTCTTC
-	once	TRBJ2-6	TRBV19	CASSIFGGTLSGANVLTF	TGTGCCAGTAGTATATTCGGAGGGACCCTATCTGGGGCCAACGTCCTGACTTTC
TRBD1	-	TRBJ2-7	TRBV7-8	CASSAARRTGGPFSYEQYF	TGTGCCAGCAGCGCCGCCCGTAGGACAGGGGGGCCCTTCTCCTACGAGCAGTACTTC
-	-	TRBJ1-2	TRBV29-1	CSVEAGGGGYTF	TGCAGCGTTGAGGCGGGGGGCGGAGGCTACACCTTC
TRBD1	once	TRBJ2-5	TRBV7-2	CASSLVATGGWETQYF	TGTGCCAGCAGCCTCGTGGCCACAGGGGGCTGGGAGACCCAGTACTTC
TRBD1	-	TRBJ1-1	TRBV5-1	CASRTTGSEAFF	TGCGCCAGCCGAACGACAGGGTCTGAAGCTTTCTTT
-	-	TRBJ2-5	TRBV5-4	CASSPRDTKETQYF	TGTGCCAGCAGCCCCCGGGACACTAAAGAGACCCAGTACTTC
-	-	TRBJ1-1	TRBV4-1	CASSRRQTNTEAFF	TGCGCCAGCAGCCGACGACAGACGAACACTGAAGCTTTCTTT
-	-	TRBJ2-3	TRBV14	CASSRAAGVADTQYF	TGTGCCAGCAGCCGGGCGGCAGGGGTCGCAGATACGCAGTATTTT
-	-	TRBJ2-7	TRBV6-8	CASLLGGSYEQYF	TGTGCCAGCTTGCTCGGCGGCTCCTACGAGCAGTACTTC
-	-	TRBJ1-4	TRBV28	CASSPPTGQSEKLFF	TGTGCCAGCAGCCCTCCCACAGGCCAAAGTGAAAAACTGTTTTTT
-	-	TRBJ1-2	TRBV4-1	CASSQEEGWGYTF	TGCGCCAGCAGCCAAGAGGAGGGGTGGGGCTACACCTTC
TRBD1	-	TRBJ2-2	TRBV28	CAIPGQGASSGSGGELFF	TGTGCCATTCCGGGACAGGGGGCTTCTAGCGGGAGTGGCGGGGAGCTGTTTTTT
TRBD2	-	TRBJ2-3	TRBV18	CASSPAGGNWADTQYF	TGTGCCAGCTCACCAGCGGGGGGCAACTGGGCAGATACGCAGTATTTT
-	-	TRBJ1-5	TRBV5-8	CASTLTGINQPQHF	TGTGCCAGCACCCTGACAGGAATCAATCAGCCCCAGCATTTT